The clone carrying this T cell receptor (beta chain) was seen a handful of times. Antigen unknown. The record originates from a study of identical twins. Carrying unique molecular identifiers, the cDNA also gained a universal primer site through template switching. TCRdb reanalysed the 5' RACE reads using MiXCR and keeps one entry per CDR3 protein. The sample yields 200,000 to 300,000 distinct CDR3 sequences, approximately 6.8% seen once. Overall study findings and caveats: Beta out-of-frame twin sharing showed a weaker excess. Insertions were fewer in abundant cord blood beta clonotypes, whereas memory repertoires showed none of this pattern. The models gave estimates that fell short of the out-of-frame TCR alpha sharing seen in monozygotic twins.

The germline V gene has CDR1 SGHAT and CDR2 FQDESV (reference sequence). The V segment lost 1 base and the J segment 2 bases; nucleotides outside the gene matches: 21. The CDR3 has 22 amino acids. These same data were also listed under a study on yellow fever vaccine responses in identical twins.

The rearrangement joins TRBV11-1 to TRBJ2-3, with TRBD2 matching 10 bases. The sequenced sample consisted of CD8+ T cells sorted from blood. The clonotype originates from a young woman in good health. Here the CDR3 reads CASSLGPAFASGRGGHTDTQYF. CDR3 DNA: TGTGCCAGCAGCTTAGGGCCAGCTTTTGCTAGCGGGAGAGGGGGACACACAGATACGCAGTATTTT.